This T cell receptor (beta chain) originates from a study of blood T cell repertoires in COVID-19. Study at large: Collection of acute and convalescent COVID-19 samples took place in the United States, Italy and Spain. Nucleic acid was either cDNA or gDNA, and it came from T cells, B-cell-depleted T cells, or PBMCs.

Authors' processing steps: Using reference gene primer amplification, nucleated cell counts were estimated. Only in-frame clones appear in the TCRdb table, and some are missing; sequencing was by immunoSEQ multiplex PCR. V, J and clone size were drawn from that table, and D and trimming were deduced from the DNA. The table records roughly 70,000 clones, about 87% of them present only once. This CDR3 is 15 amino acids long. Trimming removed 8 bases from V and 1 base from J; junction bases left unmatched: 6. CDR1 and CDR2 from the germline V gene are MNHEY and SVGAGI. Sequenced material: peripheral blood. The rearrangement joins TRBV6-5 to TRBJ1-4; 8 nucleotides match TRBD1. The clonotype was recovered from a woman older than 75 with active COVID-19. The CDR3: CASGPGGRTNEKLFF. DNA for the CDR3: TGTGCCAGCGGCCCAGGGGGCAGAACTAATGAAAAACTGTTTTTT.